One sample yielded the 5 T cell receptor beta chains listed below, sequenced in a study of CD8+ T cells in alopecia areata. Extracted from the samples, RNA was reverse transcribed into cDNA to serve as the sequencing template. The data were produced by immunoSEQ multiplex PCR, yet TCRdb's version contains in-frame clones alone and is incomplete. The table shows 200,000 to 250,000 clones, with approximately 61% occurring only once. The input for sequencing was CD4+ T cells sorted from blood, taken at week 0. Every receptor here comes from a human donor with alopecia areata.

This chain joins TRBV27 and TRBJ1-4; 8 nucleotides agree with TRBD1. The CDR3 extends over 16 amino acids. V shed 4 bases, J shed 4 bases, and the junction held 8 bases outside the gene matches. Germline CDR1 reads MNHEY; CDR2 reads SMNVEV (reference sequence). This CDR3 is CASSSPRTGHNEKLFF. CDR3 sequence (DNA): TGTGCCAGCAGTTCCCCTAGGACAGGGCATAATGAAAAACTGTTTTTT.

The CDR3 protein is CAWSENSPLHF. CDR3 DNA: TGTGCCTGGTCCGAGAATTCACCCCTCCACTTT. The rearrangement joins TRBV30 to TRBJ1-6; no clear D. The CDR3 is made up of 11 amino acids. V was shortened by 5 bases and J by 7 bases, with 6 bases between the two germline ends. Germline V gives CDR1 GTSNPN, CDR2 SVGIG (reference sequence).

The chain joins TRBV18 to TRBJ2-4; D call uncertain. V lost 3 bases and J 2 bases, leaving 8 bases between the germline ends. Germline loops: CDR1 KGHSH, CDR2 LQKENI. CDR3 length: 14 amino acids. In DNA, the CDR3 is TGTGCCAGCTCACCTGACCAACCCAAAAACATTCAGTACTTC. Translating it yields CASSPDQPKNIQYF.

The rearrangement links TRBV30 to TRBJ1-5; D not resolved. Per germline, CDR1 GTSNPN and CDR2 SVGIG (reference sequence). V lost 0 bases to trimming and J lost 9 bases, with 12 bases between them. The CDR3 loop spans 13 amino acids. In nucleotides, the CDR3 is TGTGCCTGGAGTGTAGACGCCCGGGGGCCCCAGCATTTT. Its protein is CAWSVDARGPQHF.

The rearrangement uses TRBV6-1 and TRBJ1-3; D is unresolved. This CDR3 is 16 amino acids long. Trimming cost V 0 bases and J 0 bases, with 9 bases left between them. Germline loops: CDR1 MNHNS, CDR2 SASEGT. The CDR3 bases are TGTGCCAGCAGTGAAGCGCCCGGCCTCTCTGGAAACACCATATATTTT. This sequence encodes CASSEAPGLSGNTIYF.